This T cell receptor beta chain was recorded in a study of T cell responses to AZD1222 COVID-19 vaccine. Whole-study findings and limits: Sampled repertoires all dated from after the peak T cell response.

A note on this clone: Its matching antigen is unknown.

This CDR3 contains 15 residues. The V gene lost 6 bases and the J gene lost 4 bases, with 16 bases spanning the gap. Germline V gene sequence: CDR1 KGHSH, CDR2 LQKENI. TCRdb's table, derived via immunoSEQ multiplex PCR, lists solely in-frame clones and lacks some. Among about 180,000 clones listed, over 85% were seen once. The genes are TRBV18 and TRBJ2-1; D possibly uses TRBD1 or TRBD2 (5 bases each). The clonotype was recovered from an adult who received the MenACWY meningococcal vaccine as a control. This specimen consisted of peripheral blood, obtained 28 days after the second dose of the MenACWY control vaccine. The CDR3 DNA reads TGTGCCAGCTCGCCAACTGGGACCCTATACAATGAGCAGTTCTTC. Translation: CASSPTGTLYNEQFF.